This note documents a single TCR beta chain sequence. Reverse transcription of 0.5 to 1 ug RNA was performed with random hexamers. Amplification of TCR beta CDR3 was carried out by immunoSEQ multiplex PCR, which covered 54 Vbeta and 13 Jbeta segments. TCRdb used MiXCR to reprocess the immunoSEQ multiplex PCR reads, holding one entry per CDR3 protein. In the table there are 130,000 or so distinct CDR3 sequences, around 80% of which are singletons. The sample is drawn from a study of CD8 T cells in Susac syndrome. The sequenced sample was CD8+ T cells from PBMCs. This TCR came from a human donor with multiple sclerosis.

CDR3 loop: CASSQGHEQYF. The CDR3 region has the DNA TGTGCCAGCAGCCAAGGCCACGAGCAGTACTTC. The chain recombines TRBV4-2 with TRBJ2-7; D ambiguous. The germline CDR1 and CDR2 sequences are LGHNA and YNFKEQ. The CDR3 is 11 amino acids. V dropped 1 base and J dropped 5 bases, with 3 bases sitting between them.